One sample yielded the 22 T cell receptor beta chains listed below, sequenced in a study of Graves' ophthalmopathy and Graves' hyperthyroidism. Amplifying from RNA transcripts, the study obtained TCR beta CDR3 regions. RT-PCR with HTBI primers came first, then second-round multiplex PCR. One entry per CDR3 protein, called by TCRdb with MiXCR from the multiplex PCR reads. The repertoire consists of under 800,000 distinct CDR3 sequences, with around a fifth occurring once and the leading ten covering about 6.6%. The sequenced sample was peripheral blood. Every receptor here comes from a woman aged 18-35 years with stable Graves' hyperthyroidism. Some clones in this sample may be carry-over from other donors' samples.

The chain links TRBV5-1 to TRBJ1-1, with 9 bases that match TRBD1. The J segment lost 8 bases and the V segment lost 7 bases, leaving 6 bases of the junction unmatched. Germline lookup yields CDR1 SGHRS and CDR2 YFSETQ. The CDR3 covers 12 residues. Here the CDR3 reads CASGTGWAEAFF. The CDR3 DNA is TGCGCCAGCGGGACAGGGTGGGCGGAAGCTTTCTTT. Variable domain in full (rest from reference TRBV5-1 and TRBJ1-1): KAGVTQTPRYLIKTRGQQVTLSCSPISGHRSVSWYQQTPGQGLQFLFEYFSETQRNKGNFPGRFSGRQFSNSRSEMNVSTLELGDSALYLCASGTGWAEAFFGQGTRLTVV.

This clonotype has only a few counts. The chain has TRBV14 and TRBJ1-6, with a tentative D call TRBD1 (6 bases). The CDR3 consists of 15 residues. Germline V gives CDR1 SGHDN, CDR2 FVKESK. V lost 4 bases and J 9 bases, leaving 16 bases between the germline ends. CDR3 coding DNA: TGTGCCAGCAGCCCGGGGGGCTCGGGGGTTTCACCCCTCCACTTT. Encoded protein: CASSPGGSGVSPLHF.

This clonotype has a count of ten or more. V usage is TRBV15 and J usage is TRBJ1-6; possible D gene TRBD1, 6 bases. The CDR3 is made up of 15 amino acids. Germline values: CDR1 LNHNV, CDR2 YYDKDF (reference sequence). The V gene lost 5 bases and the J gene lost 6 bases, with 14 bases spanning the gap. The CDR3: CATSPRGRGNSPLHF. CDR3 nucleotides: TGTGCCACCAGCCCCCGGGGCAGGGGTAATTCACCCCTCCACTTT.

V and J are TRBV2 and TRBJ2-2; TRBD1 matches at 11 bases. The CDR3 runs 16 residues. Germline V CDR1 and CDR2: SNHLY, FYNNEI. The junction had 11 bases not matched to a gene; V was cut back by 11 bases and J by 3 bases. CDR3 loop: CAWGRTGGSYTGELFF. The CDR3 DNA follows: TGTGCCTGGGGGAGGACAGGGGGCTCGTACACCGGGGAGCTGTTTTTT.

This clonotype was detected ten times or more. A much larger clone lies a single base off, so this may be a read error. J is TRBJ2-5 and V is TRBV20-1; 7 nucleotides agree with TRBD1. The CDR3 sequence is 13 residues long. Germline V gives CDR1 DFQATT, CDR2 SNEGSKA (reference sequence). CDR3 protein: CSPTLDREETKYF. The CDR3 bases are TGCAGCCCGACCCTCGACAGGGAAGAGACCAAGTACTTC.

The V call is TRBV24-1, the J call TRBJ1-4; 9 bases align to TRBD1. The V and J ends lost 3 bases and 8 bases, in that order; junction bases with no gene match: 3. This CDR3 spans 14 amino acids. Per the germline V gene, CDR1 is KGHDR and CDR2 is SFDVKD. CDR3 in amino acids: CATSDDRGEEKLFF. The CDR3 DNA sequence: TGTGCCACCAGTGATGACAGGGGGGAGGAAAAACTGTTTTTT.

This clonotype was observed a few times. J is TRBJ1-1 and V is TRBV7-9; D remains unclear. The CDR3 runs to 15 residues. Germline lookup yields CDR1 SEHNR and CDR2 FQNEAQ (reference sequence). V dropped 7 bases and J dropped 4 bases, with 19 bases sitting between them. The CDR3, as DNA: TGTGCCAGCAACTTTCTGGGGAGGGTGGGCACTGAAGCTTTCTTT. The encoded protein is CASNFLGRVGTEAFF.

Remarks on this clonotype: Germline is not matched at one junction end, which may reflect a read error. The genes are TRBV11-3 and TRBJ2-1; 11 nucleotides match TRBD2. CDR3 length equals 16 residues. Germline CDR1 reads SGHNT; CDR2 reads YENEEA. The CDR3: CASSLGGLAAYNEKFF. The CDR3 DNA sequence: TGTGCCAGCAGCTTAGGGGGACTAGCGGCCTACAATGAGAAGTTCTTC. Filled out from reference TRBV11-3 and TRBJ2-1, the complete variable domain reads EAGVVQSPRYKIIEKKQPVAFWCNPISGHNTLYWYLQNLGQGPELLIRYENEEAVDDSQLPKDRFSAERLKGVDSTLKIQPAELGDSAVYLCASSLGGLAAYNEKFFGPGTRLTVL.

This clonotype was seen at least ten times. This rearrangement joins TRBV12-3 or TRBV12-4 to TRBJ1-1, with TRBD1 matching over 7 bases. The CDR3 covers 13 residues. With 6 bases clipped from V and 4 bases from J, the junction kept 5 bases outside the gene matches. The CDR3 here is CASSPRGSTEAFF. CDR3 coding DNA: TGTGCCAGCAGCCCCAGGGGGTCCACTGAAGCTTTCTTT.

This clonotype was observed at least ten times. V usage is TRBV20-1 and J usage is TRBJ2-7, with TRBD2 identical over 13 bases. Per the germline V gene, CDR1 is DFQATT and CDR2 is SNEGSKA (reference sequence). CDR3 length: 13 residues. The ends lost 8 bases at V and 7 bases at J; junction bases unmatched: 8. CDR3 coding DNA: TGCAGTTCGAAACTAGCGGGAGGGGGGGAGCAGTACTTC. Translation: CSSKLAGGGEQYF.

This clonotype was seen many times. V is TRBV6-1 and J is TRBJ2-7; maybe TRBD1 (5 bases). This CDR3 comprises 15 residues. Germline V gene data show CDR1 as MNHNS and CDR2 as SASEGT. The V and J ends lost 5 bases and 1 base respectively, with 15 bases between them. The CDR3, as DNA: TGTGCCAGCAGTACGCAGGGTCTAGGGTCCTACGAGCAGTACTTC. This gives the protein CASSTQGLGSYEQYF.

This clonotype has ten or more counts. J is TRBJ1-3 and V is TRBV6-2 or TRBV6-3; 7 bases are a match to TRBD1. The trim removed 2 bases at V and 2 bases at J, leaving 12 bases unmatched. CDR1 is MNHEY and CDR2 is SVGEGT in the germline V gene. The CDR3 is made up of 18 amino acids. CDR3 coding DNA: TGTGCCAGCAGTTACACCTGGCGCCCGGGACAGACTGGAAACACCATATATTTT. It codes for CASSYTWRPGQTGNTIYF.

The chain is built from TRBV6-1 and TRBJ1-6; D possibly corresponds to TRBD1 (6 bases). Deletions cut 5 bases from V and 8 bases from J, with 22 bases between. CDR3 length: 17 residues. Germline V lookup: CDR1 MNHNS, CDR2 SASEGT. CDR3 residues: CASSPWTGTRAHSPLHF. The CDR3 bases are TGTGCCAGCAGTCCCTGGACCGGGACAAGGGCTCATTCACCCCTCCACTTT.

This clonotype came up a few times. The chain combines TRBV12-3 or TRBV12-4 with TRBJ1-2; D is unresolved. Trimming stripped 3 bases from V and 6 bases from J, with 11 bases between. This CDR3 comprises 13 residues. CDR3 DNA: TGTGCCAGCAGTTTGGTTGCTCCCCATGGCTACACCTTC. Its translation is CASSLVAPHGYTF.

This clonotype was seen a handful of times. This chain links TRBV19 with TRBJ2-7, with 8 bases aligning to TRBD1. V lost 3 bases, J lost 0 bases, and 4 bases stayed unmatched. CDR1 and CDR2 (germline): LNHDA, SQIVND (reference sequence). The CDR3 totals 15 residues. CDR3 protein: CASSIHGTGSYEQYF. As DNA, the CDR3 is TGTGCCAGTAGTATCCACGGGACAGGCTCCTACGAGCAGTACTTC.

About this clonotype: This may arise from a read error, as a much more abundant clone is one base away. The chain carries TRBV18 and TRBJ1-4; 7 bases fit TRBD1. The CDR3 is made up of 14 amino acids. Germline CDR1 KGHSH, CDR2 LQKENI. The CDR3 spells CASSIGTADEKLLF. The CDR3 DNA sequence: TGTGCCAGCTCAATCGGGACAGCCGATGAAAAACTGTTGTTT. Complete variable domain (other parts from reference TRBV18 and TRBJ1-4): NAGVMQNPRHLVRRRGQEARLRCSPMKGHSHVYWYRQLPEEGLKFMVYLQKENIIDESGMPKERFSAEFPKEGPSILRIQQVVRGDSAAYFCASSIGTADEKLLFGSGTQLSVL.

The V call is TRBV6-1, the J call TRBJ1-1; no definite D call. V was shortened by 3 bases and J by 5 bases, with 13 bases between the two germline ends. Germline loops: CDR1 MNHNS, CDR2 SASEGT. This CDR3 comprises 14 residues. CDR3 loop: CASSENNILTEAFF. DNA for the CDR3: TGTGCCAGCAGTGAGAACAATATACTAACTGAAGCTTTCTTT.

This clonotype was seen ten or more times. The V call is TRBV29-1, the J call TRBJ1-1; TRBD1 might be the D (5 bases). This CDR3 comprises 13 residues. V was clipped by 4 bases and J by 4 bases, with 13 bases between them. Per germline, CDR1 SQVTM and CDR2 ANQGSEA. CDR3 protein: CSVARREATEAFF. In DNA form, the CDR3 reads TGCAGCGTTGCACGCAGGGAGGCCACTGAAGCTTTCTTT.

This clonotype was found many times. This sequence joins TRBV5-1 and TRBJ2-7; D is unclear. The CDR3 length is 15 residues. Looked up from germline, CDR1 is SGHRS and CDR2 is YFSETQ. Trimming left V 0 bases short and J 2 bases short, with 12 bases between. The DNA for the CDR3 is TGCGCCAGCAGCTTGGATGCCGGAAGTACCTACGAGCAGTACTTC. Translation: CASSLDAGSTYEQYF.

This clonotype was found many times. The chain joins TRBV7-2 to TRBJ1-1; no clear D gene. V lost 0 bases to trimming and J lost 0 bases, with 5 bases between them. The CDR3 sequence is 14 residues long. Germline values: CDR1 SGHTA, CDR2 FQGNSA. In DNA form, the CDR3 reads TGTGCCAGCAGCTTAGCGTCAGTGAACACTGAAGCTTTCTTT. Translation: CASSLASVNTEAFF.

In its sample, this clonotype was seen many times. The chain recombines TRBV12-3 or TRBV12-4 with TRBJ2-5; tentative D call: TRBD2 (6 bases). The CDR3 is 13 amino acids. Between the trimmed V and J ends, which lost 8 bases and 9 bases, there was a span of 19 bases. The CDR3 DNA follows: TGTGCCAGCCGGGTCCTGGGGGGTGGGTCCCAGTACTTC. Its translation: CASRVLGGGSQYF.

The chain has TRBV28 and TRBJ1-5; TRBD1 is a possible D gene (6 bases). The V gene's germline CDR1 is MDHEN and CDR2 SYDVKM. Deletions cut 5 bases from V and 1 base from J, with 15 bases between. This CDR3 is 16 amino acids long. The CDR3: CASSGNRVLSNQPQHF. In DNA form, the CDR3 reads TGTGCCAGCAGTGGCAACAGGGTTTTGAGCAATCAGCCCCAGCATTTT.